This T cell receptor (beta chain) came from a study of shared clonotypes between healthy human individuals. Sequencing was performed with immunoSEQ multiplex PCR; in TCRdb, only in-frame clones are kept and a portion is missing. The sample lists 550,000 to 750,000 clones, about 91% occurring once. Study-wide points: Between a few donors, naive CD4 clonotypes were shared at a level of approximately 5%.

Trimming removed 3 bases from V and 2 bases from J, with 5 bases in between. The germline V gene has CDR1 MNHEY and CDR2 SMNVEV (reference sequence). CDR3 size: 12 residues. Naive-designated CD8 cells lacked CD45RO, were positively enriched for CCR7, and omitted terminally differentiated effector memory CD45RA+ cells. Regarding this clone: Its antigen is as yet unknown.

This clonotype originated in a man between 25 and 39 years old in good health. Sample: naive CD8+ T cells sorted from blood. V is TRBV27 and J is TRBJ2-7, with D uncertain. CDR3 bases: TGTGCCAGCAGTTTTACCCCCTACGAGCAGTACTTC. It codes for CASSFTPYEQYF.